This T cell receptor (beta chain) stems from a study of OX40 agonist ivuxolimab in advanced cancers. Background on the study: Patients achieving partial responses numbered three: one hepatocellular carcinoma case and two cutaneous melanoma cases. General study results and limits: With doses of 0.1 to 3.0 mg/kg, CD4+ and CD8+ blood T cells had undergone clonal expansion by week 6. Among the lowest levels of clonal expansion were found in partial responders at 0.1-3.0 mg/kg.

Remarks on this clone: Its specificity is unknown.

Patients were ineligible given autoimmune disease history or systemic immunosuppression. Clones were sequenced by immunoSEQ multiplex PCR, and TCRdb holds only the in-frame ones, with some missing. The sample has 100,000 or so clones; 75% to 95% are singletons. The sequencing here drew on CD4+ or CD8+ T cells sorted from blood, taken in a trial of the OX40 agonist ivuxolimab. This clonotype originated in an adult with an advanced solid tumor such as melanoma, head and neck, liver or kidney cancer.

The CDR3 region has the DNA TGTGCCTGGAGCCTACACGGGACTAGCGGAAAGCAGTTCTTC. It codes for CAWSLHGTSGKQFF. The J gene is TRBJ2-1, the V gene TRBV30; TRBD2 agrees at 11 bases. CDR1 and CDR2 from the germline V gene are GTSNPN and SVGIG (reference sequence). The J segment lost 11 bases and the V segment lost 3 bases, leaving 9 bases of the junction unmatched. This CDR3 has 14 amino acids.